This T cell receptor (beta chain) appears in the sequencing data of a study of T cell responses to AZD1222 COVID-19 vaccine. Whole-study findings and limits: Close to half of spike-specific TCRs reportedly recognize unmutated variant regions.

TCRdb keeps only in-frame clones here, not all; method: immunoSEQ multiplex PCR. Counted here are 80,000 to 95,000 clones, approximately 78% occurring once; the ten biggest clones make up about 21%. Turning to this clone: The antigen remains unidentified.

Sequenced here: peripheral blood, sampled on day 0 of AZD1222 vaccination. The TCR sequence derives from an adult in good health.

The CDR3 DNA reads as TGTGCCACCAGTGATCCGGGAGTGGCTGAGACAGATACGCAGTATTTT. Encoded protein: CATSDPGVAETDTQYF. The genes are TRBV24-1 and TRBJ2-3, with D possibly matching TRBD2 (6 bases). Germline V gives CDR1 KGHDR, CDR2 SFDVKD. Trimming pared 3 bases from V and 3 bases from J, leaving 15 bases between. The CDR3 length is 16 residues.